This T cell receptor (beta chain) is from a study of blood T cells in healthy people across ages. Remarks on this clonotype: Its antigen is currently unknown. One junction end does not reproduce the germline sequence, and a read error may be involved.

A sample-barcoded 5' primer and a J-beta primer mix were used in a second PCR of roughly 6 to 12 cycles. TCRdb itself ran the 5' RACE reads through MiXCR, one entry per CDR3 protein. Here the sample spans some 1,800,000 distinct CDR3 sequences, approximately 40% being singletons. This CDR3 comprises 13 residues. The germline V gene encodes CDR1 MNHNY and CDR2 SVGAGI (reference sequence). Study-level results: Greater diversity and more naive CD4+ cells were seen in long-lived donors than in aged donors.

This TCR was sampled from a human donor in good health. Material for sequencing was blood. The chain uses TRBV6-6 and TRBJ1-4; maybe TRBD1 (5 bases). In nucleotides, the CDR3 is TGTGCCAGCAGTTACGAGGGGCGTGAAGAACTGTTTTTT. Its translation: CASSYEGREELFF.